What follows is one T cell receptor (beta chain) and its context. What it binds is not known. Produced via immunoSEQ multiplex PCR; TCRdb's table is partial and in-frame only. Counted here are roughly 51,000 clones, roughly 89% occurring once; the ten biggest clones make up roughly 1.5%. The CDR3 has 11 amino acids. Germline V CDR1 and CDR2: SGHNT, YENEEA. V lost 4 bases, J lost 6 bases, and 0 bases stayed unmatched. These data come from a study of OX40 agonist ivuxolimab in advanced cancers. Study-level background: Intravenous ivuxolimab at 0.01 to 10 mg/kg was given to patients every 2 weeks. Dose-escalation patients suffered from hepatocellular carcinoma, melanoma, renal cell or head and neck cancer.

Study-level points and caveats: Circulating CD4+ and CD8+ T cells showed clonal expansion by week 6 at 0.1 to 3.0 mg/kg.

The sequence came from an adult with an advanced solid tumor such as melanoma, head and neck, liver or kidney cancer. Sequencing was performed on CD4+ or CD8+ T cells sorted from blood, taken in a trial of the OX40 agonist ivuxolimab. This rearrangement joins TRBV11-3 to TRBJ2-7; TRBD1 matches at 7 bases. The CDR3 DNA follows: TGTGCCAGCAGCTCAGGGGGCGAGCAGTACTTC. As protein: CASSSGGEQYF.